The 17 T cell receptor beta chains below were found in one sample sequenced in a study of control samples from healthy donors and cancer patients. Produced via immunoSEQ multiplex PCR; TCRdb's table is partial and in-frame only. The data show about 170,000 clones, around nine tenths seen once. Source material: blood. The receptors stem from a man younger than 45 in good health.

The chain combines TRBV4-1 with TRBJ2-6; D is undetermined. CDR3 length: 14 amino acids. CDR1 and CDR2 (germline): MGHRA, YSYEKL. Trimming stripped 4 bases from V and 1 base from J, with 5 bases between. CDR3 protein: CASSPLSGANVLTF. The CDR3 bases are TGCGCCAGCAGCCCCTTATCTGGGGCCAACGTCCTGACTTTC.

The chain couples TRBV28 to TRBJ1-2; 8 bases are shared with TRBD1. Germline V lookup: CDR1 MDHEN, CDR2 SYDVKM. The CDR3 has 14 residues. V gave up 5 bases and J gave up 7 bases; unmatched junction bases: 9. CDR3 region: CASSRDGTGSGYTF. In DNA form, the CDR3 reads TGTGCCAGCAGTAGAGACGGGACAGGCAGTGGCTACACCTTC.

The chain links TRBV4-1 to TRBJ2-7, with D perhaps matching TRBD1 (5 bases). Germline V lookup: CDR1 MGHRA, CDR2 YSYEKL. V gave up 0 bases and J gave up 1 base, with 10 bases separating them. This CDR3 comprises 15 residues. The CDR3, as DNA: TGCGCCAGCAGCCAAGAGTGGCAGGGATCCTACGAGCAGTACTTC. This sequence encodes CASSQEWQGSYEQYF.

The rearrangement uses TRBV6-2 or TRBV6-3 and TRBJ2-3; the match to TRBD2 covers 8 bases. Trimming at V came to 0 bases and at J to 4 bases, leaving 6 bases not matched to a gene. CDR3 length: 16 amino acids. From germline, CDR1 is MNHEY and CDR2 SVGEGT. The CDR3 DNA is TGTGCCAGCAGTTACTCGAGCGGGAGCGGAGCAGATACGCAGTATTTT. It encodes CASSYSSGSGADTQYF.

The chain couples TRBV6-1 to TRBJ1-2; no clear D gene. CDR3 size: 16 residues. The germline V gene has CDR1 MNHNS and CDR2 SASEGT. V was pared by 1 base and J by 0 bases, with 12 bases between. The CDR3 spells CASSEGRQLANYGYTF. DNA of the CDR3: TGTGCCAGCAGTGAAGGCCGTCAGTTAGCTAACTATGGCTACACCTTC.

The chain links TRBV19 to TRBJ2-2; TRBD2 is a possible D gene (6 bases). The CDR3 consists of 13 residues. CDR1 and CDR2 (germline): LNHDA, SQIVND (reference sequence). Trimming shortened V by 5 bases and J by 3 bases, and 7 bases separated the two germline ends. The CDR3, as DNA: TGTGCCAGTAGTGGGGACTACACCGGGGAGCTGTTTTTT. Translated, it gives CASSGDYTGELFF. Complete variable domain (other parts from reference TRBV19 and TRBJ2-2): DGGITQSPKYLFRKEGQNVTLSCEQNLNHDAMYWYRQDPGQGLRLIYYSQIVNDFQKGDIAEGYSVSREKKESFPLTVTSAQKNPTAFYLCASSGDYTGELFFGEGSRLTVL.

This chain links TRBV29-1 with TRBJ1-2, with D possibly matching TRBD1 (6 bases). This CDR3 has 12 amino acids. V lost 4 bases and J 10 bases, leaving 16 bases between the germline ends. Germline CDR1 is SQVTM and CDR2 is ANQGSEA. The CDR3 protein is CSVVSGQQAYTF. The CDR3, as DNA: TGCAGCGTTGTTTCTGGACAGCAAGCCTACACCTTC.

The chain employs TRBV5-1 and TRBJ2-5, with 11 bases aligning to TRBD1. Germline CDR1 is SGHRS and CDR2 is YFSETQ. Unmatched junction bases numbered 12, after V lost 4 bases and J lost 7 bases. The CDR3 loop spans 16 amino acids. The CDR3 nucleotides are TGCGCCAGCAGCCTAAAAGATTCCGGGACAGGGGGGACCCAGTACTTC. This encodes CASSLKDSGTGGTQYF.

This clone has just a few counts. V is TRBV5-1 and J is TRBJ2-1; D gene ambiguous. There are 11 residues in the CDR3. Between the trimmed V and J ends, which lost 4 bases and 9 bases, there was a span of 8 bases. Germline V gene data show CDR1 as SGHRS and CDR2 as YFSETQ. CDR3 protein: CASSRLTEQFF. The CDR3 coding sequence is TGCGCCAGCAGCCGTCTCACTGAGCAGTTCTTC. Based on the CDR3 plus reference TRBV5-1 and TRBJ2-1, the full variable domain is KAGVTQTPRYLIKTRGQQVTLSCSPISGHRSVSWYQQTPGQGLQFLFEYFSETQRNKGNFPGRFSGRQFSNSRSEMNVSTLELGDSALYLCASSRLTEQFFGPGTRLTVL.

The CDR3 DNA sequence: TGTGCCAGCAGTGAGAGATCTGAAGCTTTCTTT. Encoded protein: CASSERSEAFF. J is TRBJ1-1 and V is TRBV2; D is ambiguous. Germline lookup yields CDR1 SNHLY and CDR2 FYNNEI. V lost 3 bases and J 6 bases, leaving 5 bases between the germline ends. CDR3 length: 11 amino acids.

The chain has TRBV29-1 and TRBJ2-1, with TRBD1 matching over 11 bases. CDR1 and CDR2 from the germline V gene are SQVTM and ANQGSEA. The CDR3 spans 18 residues. V was pared by 6 bases and J by 7 bases, with 20 bases of the junction left unmatched. CDR3 residues: CSVLGQGAHFGTRNEQFF. As DNA, the CDR3 is TGCAGCGTCTTAGGACAGGGGGCCCATTTCGGTACACGGAATGAGCAGTTCTTC.

This clone was seen just once. The chain links TRBV10-3 to TRBJ2-1; 9 nucleotides align to TRBD1. There are 17 residues in the CDR3. V shed 7 bases, J shed 0 bases, and the junction held 10 bases outside the gene matches. Germline V lookup: CDR1 ENHRY, CDR2 SYGVKD. The CDR3 nucleotides read TGTGCCATCAATCCCGGGGACAGGGCGAGCTCCTACAATGAGCAGTTCTTC. It yields the protein CAINPGDRASSYNEQFF.

The rearrangement uses TRBV9 and TRBJ2-4; 10 nucleotides match TRBD2. Germline trimming cut 4 bases from V and 7 bases from J; bases unmatched to any gene: 14. This CDR3 comprises 17 residues. Germline V gene sequence: CDR1 SGDLS, CDR2 YYNGEE. DNA of the CDR3: TGTGCCAGCAGCCCCCTAGCGGGGGACGAAGAAAGGAACATTCAGTACTTC. It codes for CASSPLAGDEERNIQYF.

The chain is built from TRBV11-1 and TRBJ2-7; 7 nucleotides line up with TRBD1. CDR3 length: 14 residues. Germline V gene lookup returns CDR1 SGHAT and CDR2 FQDESV (reference sequence). Trimming cost V 4 bases and J 1 base; bases outside gene matches: 4. CDR3 in amino acids: CASSYLQGSYEQYF. The CDR3 coding sequence is TGTGCCAGCAGCTACTTACAGGGGTCCTACGAGCAGTACTTC.

V gene TRBV19 combines with J gene TRBJ2-1, with D hard to call. From germline, CDR1 is LNHDA and CDR2 SQIVND (reference sequence). The CDR3 spans 16 residues. With 3 bases removed from V and 0 bases from J, the gap between germline ends came to 12 bases. The CDR3 nucleotides read TGTGCCAGTAGTATTGTCAGCATGCTCTCCTACAATGAGCAGTTCTTC. Amino acids: CASSIVSMLSYNEQFF. Using reference TRBV19 and TRBJ2-1 for the parts outside the CDR3, the full variable domain is DGGITQSPKYLFRKEGQNVTLSCEQNLNHDAMYWYRQDPGQGLRLIYYSQIVNDFQKGDIAEGYSVSREKKESFPLTVTSAQKNPTAFYLCASSIVSMLSYNEQFFGPGTRLTVL.

This clone showed up just once. The V call is TRBV29-1, the J call TRBJ1-1; D not resolved. The CDR3 is 13 amino acids. The V gene lost 6 bases and the J gene lost 8 bases, with 19 bases spanning the gap. CDR1 and CDR2 (germline): SQVTM, ANQGSEA. CDR3 coding DNA: TGCAGCGTCAAACAAATGTGGGCGGAAGAAGCTTTCTTT. Protein: CSVKQMWAEEAFF.

This chain connects TRBV27 to TRBJ1-6; D call uncertain. CDR3 length equals 18 residues. V dropped 6 bases and J dropped 0 bases, with 18 bases sitting between them. Germline assignment: CDR1 MNHEY and CDR2 SMNVEV (reference sequence). The CDR3 sequence: CASSLRNPGSSYNSPLHF. CDR3 nucleotide sequence: TGTGCCAGCAGCCTCAGGAACCCGGGCAGCTCCTATAATTCACCCCTCCACTTT.